The source of this T cell receptor beta chain is a study of blood T cell repertoires in COVID-19. V lost 5 bases and J lost 2, with 10 bases in between. This CDR3 region has 13 residues. The germline V gene encodes CDR1 LNHDA and CDR2 SQIVND (reference sequence). Per the study methods: The assay estimated nucleated cells by amplifying reference gene primers. This table comes from immunoSEQ multiplex PCR, and its TCRdb copy is limited to in-frame clones, with some not included. The D gene and trimming were derived from the DNA, and the V and J assignments and clone size from that table. The sample holds over 200,000 clones, approximately 84% seen once.

The chain combines TRBV19 with TRBJ2-7; TRBD1 is a possible D gene (5 bases). The sample consisted of peripheral blood. The sequence was obtained from a woman aged 30 to 39 who had recovered from COVID-19. The DNA of the CDR3 is TGTGCCAGTAGTTTCAGGACAACCTACGAGCAGTACTTC. Its protein product is CASSFRTTYEQYF.